A single T cell receptor (beta chain) is shown here with its context. This specimen comes from a study of T cell changes during pregnancy in multiple sclerosis. The protocol was immunoSEQ multiplex PCR, while the TCRdb copy is restricted to in-frame clones and leaves out a portion. Of about 40,000 clones in the sample, roughly 90% were seen once. The sequence was collected from a female donor with multiple sclerosis, enrolled in a pregnancy study. The sample was PBMCs (not recorded whether the cells were cultured).

The CDR3 region is CASSLASQGTGGTEAFF. The DNA of the CDR3 is TGCGCCAGCAGCTTGGCCAGTCAAGGGACAGGGGGGACTGAAGCTTTCTTT. The chain combines TRBV5-1 with TRBJ1-1, with 11 bases matching TRBD1. The germline V gene has CDR1 SGHRS and CDR2 YFSETQ. The V gene end was trimmed by 0 bases and the J gene end by 5 bases; junction bases not matched to a gene: 9. This CDR3 spans 17 amino acids.